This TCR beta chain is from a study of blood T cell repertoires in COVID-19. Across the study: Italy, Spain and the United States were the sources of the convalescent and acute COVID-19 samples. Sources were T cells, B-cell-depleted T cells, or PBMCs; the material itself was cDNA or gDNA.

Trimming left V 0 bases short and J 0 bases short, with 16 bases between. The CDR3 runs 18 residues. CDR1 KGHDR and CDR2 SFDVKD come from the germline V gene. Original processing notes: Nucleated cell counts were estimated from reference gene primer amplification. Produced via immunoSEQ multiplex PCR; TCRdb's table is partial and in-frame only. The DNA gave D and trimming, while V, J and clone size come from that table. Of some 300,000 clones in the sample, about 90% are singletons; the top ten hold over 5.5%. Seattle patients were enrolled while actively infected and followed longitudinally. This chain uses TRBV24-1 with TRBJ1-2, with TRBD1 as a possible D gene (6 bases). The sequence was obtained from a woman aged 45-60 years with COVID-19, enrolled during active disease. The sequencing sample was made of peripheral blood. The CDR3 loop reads CATSDLLTWTAANYGYTF. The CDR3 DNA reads TGTGCCACCAGTGATTTGCTAACTTGGACAGCGGCTAACTATGGCTACACCTTC.